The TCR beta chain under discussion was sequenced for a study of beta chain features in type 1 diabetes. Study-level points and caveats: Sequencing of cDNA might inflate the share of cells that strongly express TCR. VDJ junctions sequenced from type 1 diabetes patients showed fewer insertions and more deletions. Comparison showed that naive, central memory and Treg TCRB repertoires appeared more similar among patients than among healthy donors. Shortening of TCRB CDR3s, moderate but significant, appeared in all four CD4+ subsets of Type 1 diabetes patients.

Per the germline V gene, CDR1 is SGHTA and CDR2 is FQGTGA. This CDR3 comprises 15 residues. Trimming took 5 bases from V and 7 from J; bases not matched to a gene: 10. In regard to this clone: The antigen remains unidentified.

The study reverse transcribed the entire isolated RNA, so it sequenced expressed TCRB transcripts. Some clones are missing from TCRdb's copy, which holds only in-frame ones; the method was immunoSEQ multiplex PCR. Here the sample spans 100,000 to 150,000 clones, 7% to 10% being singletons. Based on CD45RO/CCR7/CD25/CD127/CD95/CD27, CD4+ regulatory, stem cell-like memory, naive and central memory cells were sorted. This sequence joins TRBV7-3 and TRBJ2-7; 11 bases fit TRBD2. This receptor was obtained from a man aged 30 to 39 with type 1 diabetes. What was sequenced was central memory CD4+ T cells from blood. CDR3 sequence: CASSLLASGGSEQYF. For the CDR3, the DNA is TGTGCCAGCAGCCTACTCGCTAGCGGGGGGTCTGAGCAGTACTTC.